The 20 T cell receptor beta chains reported below all come from one sample, sequenced in a study of T cell responses to AZD1222 COVID-19 vaccine. Produced via immunoSEQ multiplex PCR; TCRdb's table is partial and in-frame only. The data show tens of thousands of clones, around 90% seen once. Sample: peripheral blood, taken on day 0 of AZD1222 vaccination. These receptor sequences come from an adult in good health.

This chain joins TRBV12-3 or TRBV12-4 and TRBJ2-5; 9 bases are a match to TRBD2. V trimming: 8 bases; J trimming: 6 bases; junction bases outside the gene matches: 7. This CDR3 has 13 residues. CDR3: CASWAGGLKTQYF. Written as DNA, the CDR3 is TGTGCCAGCTGGGCGGGGGGGCTGAAGACCCAGTACTTC.

This clone was seen only once. V gene TRBV9 combines with J gene TRBJ1-2; the match to TRBD1 covers 8 bases. The CDR3 has 16 amino acids. CDR1 is SGDLS, CDR2 YYNGEE, per germline. V was clipped by 3 bases and J by 5 bases; unmatched bases: 12. CDR3 in amino acids: CASSDSDRAPLYGYTF. Here the CDR3 DNA reads TGTGCCAGCAGCGACTCGGACAGGGCCCCCCTTTATGGCTACACCTTC.

This sequence joins TRBV10-3 and TRBJ1-2; no clear D. CDR1 and CDR2 (germline): ENHRY, SYGVKD. The CDR3 covers 14 residues. V lost 4 bases, J lost 7 bases, and 16 bases lay in between. In DNA, the CDR3 is TGTGCCATCAGTGCTAACGGACTCAAGAGTGGCTACACCTTC. Translation: CAISANGLKSGYTF.

The J gene is TRBJ2-3, the V gene TRBV20-1; D might be TRBD2 (6 bases). Trimming took 6 bases from V and 10 from J, leaving 14 bases between them. The CDR3 extends over 11 amino acids. Germline V CDR1 and CDR2: DFQATT, SNEGSKA (reference sequence). Here the CDR3 DNA reads TGCAGTGCCCACGGGGGTAAGGCGCAGTATTTT. This encodes CSAHGGKAQYF.

J is TRBJ1-4 and V is TRBV11-2, with D possibly being TRBD1 (5 bases). The V and J ends lost 4 bases and 5 bases respectively, with 8 bases between them. The CDR3 runs to 13 residues. In germline, CDR1 is SGHAT, CDR2 FQNNGV. The CDR3 bases are TGTGCCAGCAGCTGGGGACGGAATGAAAAACTGTTTTTT. Amino acids: CASSWGRNEKLFF.

This clone was seen only once. The chain employs TRBV29-1 and TRBJ1-2, with D possibly matching TRBD1 (5 bases). V shed 6 bases and J shed 2 bases, with 13 bases lying between them. CDR1 and CDR2 (germline): SQVTM, ANQGSEA. This CDR3 comprises 13 residues. Here the CDR3 reads CSVTGTANYGYTF. DNA of the CDR3: TGCAGCGTCACCGGGACCGCGAACTATGGCTACACCTTC.

V and J are TRBV15 and TRBJ1-1; 7 nucleotides match TRBD1. Germline V gives CDR1 LNHNV, CDR2 YYDKDF (reference sequence). Trimming cost V 5 bases and J 8 bases; bases outside gene matches: 5. There are 12 residues in the CDR3. CDR3 in DNA: TGTGCCACCAGCGGACAGGCGAGGGAAGCTTTCTTT. Protein: CATSGQAREAFF.

This chain uses TRBV18 with TRBJ2-6, with a weak D call TRBD1 (5 bases). Germline CDR1 reads KGHSH; CDR2 reads LQKENI. The CDR3 totals 17 residues. Trimming shortened V by 3 bases and J by 0 bases, and 12 bases separated the two germline ends. The CDR3 is CASSPGQWSSGANVLTF. CDR3 bases: TGTGCCAGCTCACCGGGGCAGTGGAGCTCTGGGGCCAACGTCCTGACTTTC. The whole variable domain, filled in from reference TRBV18 and TRBJ2-6, reads NAGVMQNPRHLVRRRGQEARLRCSPMKGHSHVYWYRQLPEEGLKFMVYLQKENIIDESGMPKERFSAEFPKEGPSILRIQQVVRGDSAAYFCASSPGQWSSGANVLTFGAGSRLTVL.

The chain is built from TRBV20-1 and TRBJ1-4; possibly TRBD1 for D (6 bases). The CDR3 runs to 14 residues. Trimming removed 3 bases at V and 7 bases at J, with 15 bases between. Germline values: CDR1 DFQATT, CDR2 SNEGSKA (reference sequence). The CDR3 is CSASFLGASEKLFF. CDR3 DNA sequence: TGCAGTGCTAGTTTTCTGGGGGCAAGTGAAAAACTGTTTTTT.

V usage is TRBV6-5 and J usage is TRBJ1-1; no definite D call. The CDR3 is 14 residues long. The V and J ends lost 8 bases and 3 bases respectively, with 16 bases between them. Per germline, CDR1 MNHEY and CDR2 SVGAGI. Written as DNA, the CDR3 is TGTGCCAGCCGTAAGGGTGATATAGACACTGAAGCTTTCTTT. Translating it yields CASRKGDIDTEAFF.

This chain connects TRBV2 to TRBJ2-3; the match to TRBD2 covers 9 bases. Trimming at V came to 5 bases and at J to 12 bases, leaving 15 bases not matched to a gene. This CDR3 is built from 15 residues. Per the germline V gene, CDR1 is SNHLY and CDR2 is FYNNEI. The CDR3 region is CASSFRGGVAGAQYF. The CDR3 DNA follows: TGTGCCAGCAGTTTCCGGGGCGGGGTAGCGGGGGCACAGTATTTT.

The chain employs TRBV5-1 and TRBJ2-2; D is uncertain. Per the germline V gene, CDR1 is SGHRS and CDR2 is YFSETQ. The length of the CDR3 is 14 residues. V was trimmed by 3 bases and J by 7 bases, leaving 13 bases between them. The CDR3 nucleotides read TGCGCCAGCAGCTCCGTTTCTATGGGCGGGGAGCTGTTTTTT. It encodes CASSSVSMGGELFF.

V is TRBV6-5 and J is TRBJ2-2, with TRBD1 matching over 10 bases. Germline V gives CDR1 MNHEY, CDR2 SVGAGI. Trimming took 0 bases from V and 8 from J; bases not matched to a gene: 6. There are 16 residues in the CDR3. CDR3 nucleotides: TGTGCCAGCAGTTACTCGAAGGGACAGGGGAAGGGGGAGCTGTTTTTT. Protein: CASSYSKGQGKGELFF.

The chain employs TRBV6-6 and TRBJ2-5; D is uncertain. Germline CDR1 MNHNY, CDR2 SVGAGI (reference sequence). The V end was cut by 0 bases, the J end by 6 bases, with 11 bases between. The CDR3 contains 14 residues. The CDR3 DNA sequence: TGTGCCAGCAGTTACTCGAATGGTCTGAAGACCCAGTACTTC. The encoded protein is CASSYSNGLKTQYF.

Regarding this clone: This sample also contains other DNA sequences that code for the same CDR3. The chain recombines TRBV5-1 with TRBJ2-1; no clear D gene. Germline V gene lookup returns CDR1 SGHRS and CDR2 YFSETQ. This CDR3 spans 13 amino acids. Trimming shortened V by 0 bases and J by 3 bases, and 4 bases separated the two germline ends. CDR3 nucleotides: TGCGCCAGCAGCTTGGGCAGCTACAATGAGCAGTTCTTC. It is translated as CASSLGSYNEQFF.

V and J are TRBV15 and TRBJ1-2; TRBD1 is a possible D gene (6 bases). CDR1 is LNHNV, CDR2 YYDKDF, per germline (reference sequence). Trimming cost V 5 bases and J 5 bases, with 15 bases left between them. This CDR3 contains 14 residues. The CDR3 bases are TGTGCCACCAGCCGCTCGAGGACAGAGTATGGCTACACCTTC. It codes for CATSRSRTEYGYTF.

The chain combines TRBV7-2 with TRBJ1-1; possible D gene TRBD1, 6 bases. This CDR3 is 14 amino acids long. Trimming left V 1 base short and J 3 bases short, with 9 bases between. CDR1 is SGHTA, CDR2 FQGNSA, per germline. For the CDR3, the DNA is TGTGCCAGCAGCTTAGGTGGGGGCTACACTGAAGCTTTCTTT. This encodes CASSLGGGYTEAFF.

The rearrangement uses TRBV2 and TRBJ2-1; TRBD1 matches 8 bases. V lost 3 bases, J lost 6 bases, and 4 bases stayed unmatched. This CDR3 has 14 residues. Germline lookup yields CDR1 SNHLY and CDR2 FYNNEI. The CDR3 nucleotides read TGTGCCAGCAGTGACCAGGGGGCGGGCAATGAGCAGTTCTTC. This sequence encodes CASSDQGAGNEQFF. Combining the CDR3 with reference TRBV2 and TRBJ2-1 gives the whole variable domain EPEVTQTPSHQVTQMGQEVILRCVPISNHLYFYWYRQILGQKVEFLVSFYNNEISEKSEIFDDQFSVERPDGSNFTLKIRSTKLEDSAMYFCASSDQGAGNEQFFGPGTRLTVL.

In DNA, the CDR3 is TGTGCCAGCAGCTCCCAGGCGACCACAGATACGCAGTATTTT. It codes for CASSSQATTDTQYF. J is TRBJ2-3 and V is TRBV7-9; D is unresolved. Per the germline V gene, CDR1 is SEHNR and CDR2 is FQNEAQ (reference sequence). V was trimmed by 4 bases and J by 2 bases, leaving 10 bases between them. The CDR3 spans 14 residues.

The J gene is TRBJ2-1, the V gene TRBV7-9; 7 bases are shared with TRBD1. V lost 5 bases to trimming and J lost 3 bases; unmatched junction nucleotides: 7. Per germline, CDR1 SEHNR and CDR2 FQNEAQ (reference sequence). This CDR3 region has 15 residues. As DNA, the CDR3 is TGTGCCAGCAGCGGTACCGGGACAGACTACAATGAGCAGTTCTTC. Translating it yields CASSGTGTDYNEQFF.